A selection of T cell receptor beta chains follows, all from one sample in a study of blood T cells in healthy people across ages. From the 5' RACE reads, TCRdb called clonotypes with MiXCR, one entry per CDR3 protein. Of hundreds of thousands of distinct CDR3 sequences listed, around 32% are singletons. Sample: blood. Source of these receptors: an elderly woman in good health. CDR3s include the opening cysteine and the closing phenylalanine or tryptophan. D genes are given only for firm matches. Not all rows give a size; the values are once, few, many and, for expanded clones, a class.

TRBV4-3	.	TRBJ1-2	.	CTSSQERLLQVYGYTF	TGCACCAGCAGCCAAGAAAGGCTCCTCCAGGTCTATGGCTACACCTTC
TRBV12-3/TRBV12-4	.	TRBJ1-5	.	CASSLNGQPQHF	TGTGCCAGCAGTTTAAATGGCCAGCCCCAGCATTTT
TRBV27	many	TRBJ2-5	.	CASSLNRGEQYF	TGTGCCAGCAGTTTAAATAGGGGGGAGCAGTACTTC
TRBV20-1	.	TRBJ2-1	.	CSARRQDHEQFF	TGCAGTGCTCGCCGACAGGACCATGAGCAGTTCTTC
TRBV2	few	TRBJ2-7	TRBD1	CANRPRQGLIYEQYF	TGTGCCAACAGACCTCGACAGGGGCTGATCTACGAGCAGTACTTC
TRBV29-1	many	TRBJ2-3	TRBD1	CSVTSPGQGITDTQYF	TGCAGCGTAACCTCTCCGGGACAGGGAATCACAGATACGCAGTATTTT
TRBV5-1	many	TRBJ2-5	TRBD2	CASSPTSGAGEETQYF	TGCGCCAGCAGCCCCACTAGCGGGGCGGGGGAAGAGACCCAGTACTTC
TRBV20-1	medium-sized	TRBJ2-7	.	CSARSQLHGYEQYF	TGCAGTGCTAGAAGCCAACTACATGGCTACGAGCAGTACTTC
TRBV5-1	few	TRBJ2-2	.	CASSPIGGNTGELFF	TGCGCCAGCAGCCCCATCGGGGGGAACACCGGGGAGCTGTTTTTT
TRBV20-1	.	TRBJ1-1	.	CSAVGTLNTEAFF	TGCAGTGCTGTAGGGACCCTGAACACTGAAGCTTTCTTT
TRBV18	.	TRBJ1-1	TRBD1	CASSYDREVAEAFF	TGTGCCAGCTCGTACGACAGGGAAGTCGCTGAAGCTTTCTTT
TRBV28	few	TRBJ1-2	.	CASSTSGTHYGYTF	TGTGCCAGCAGTACCTCCGGGACTCACTATGGCTACACCTTC
TRBV29-1	many	TRBJ2-5	.	CSVDTGVQETQYF	TGCAGCGTAGACACCGGGGTCCAAGAGACCCAGTACTTC
TRBV7-6	many	TRBJ2-2	.	CASSLVTGPLSIPGELFF	TGTGCCAGCAGCTTAGTAACGGGGCCACTCTCTATTCCCGGGGAGCTGTTTTTT
TRBV7-2	.	TRBJ2-3	.	CASSSTGTTDTQYF	TGTGCCAGCAGCTCAACTGGTACCACAGATACGCAGTATTTT
TRBV10-3	many	TRBJ1-2	.	CAISAGQNYGYTF	TGTGCCATCAGTGCCGGACAGAACTATGGCTACACCTTC
TRBV25-1	many	TRBJ2-1	.	CASSEAGSTYNEQFF	TGTGCCAGCAGTGAGGCCGGGAGTACCTACAATGAGCAGTTCTTC
TRBV20-1	many	TRBJ1-2	TRBD1	CSVTQGAGYGYTF	TGCAGTGTTACACAGGGGGCGGGCTATGGCTACACCTTC
TRBV7-6	once	TRBJ2-1	.	CASSLGQPGATPFF	TGTGCCAGCAGCCTGGGCCAGCCTGGCGCGACCCCGTTCTTC
TRBV10-3	.	TRBJ1-5	.	CAMSSRGGNQPQHF	TGTGCCATGAGTTCTAGGGGCGGCAATCAGCCCCAGCATTTT
TRBV9	many	TRBJ2-7	TRBD2	CASSVGIAGHYEQYF	TGTGCCAGCAGCGTAGGAATAGCGGGCCACTACGAGCAGTACTTC
TRBV6-2/TRBV6-3	few	TRBJ1-6	.	CASWDGNSSPLHF	TGTGCCAGCTGGGACGGAAATTCTTCACCCCTCCACTTT
TRBV6-2/TRBV6-3	.	TRBJ2-3	.	CASRQDFASSADTQYF	TGTGCCAGCAGACAAGACTTTGCCTCTAGTGCAGATACGCAGTATTTT
TRBV9	many	TRBJ2-1	TRBD1	CASSVGTGSYNEQFF	TGTGCCAGCAGCGTAGGGACAGGGTCGTACAATGAGCAGTTCTTC
TRBV29-1	.	TRBJ2-7	.	CSVVGGDSPQTYEQYF	TGCAGCGTTGTGGGGGGAGACAGTCCACAGACTTACGAGCAGTACTTC
TRBV7-2	many	TRBJ2-1	.	CASSRPGQRRNEQFF	TGTGCCAGCAGCCGCCCCGGACAGCGTAGGAATGAGCAGTTCTTC
TRBV7-2	many	TRBJ1-1	.	CASSTTGKGQAFF	TGTGCCAGCAGCACCACAGGGAAAGGGCAAGCTTTCTTT
TRBV12-3/TRBV12-4	.	TRBJ1-5	.	CASATWEGNQPQHF	TGTGCCAGCGCCACCTGGGAGGGAAATCAGCCCCAGCATTTT
TRBV5-6	few	TRBJ1-1	.	CASRYVTASTEAFF	TGTGCCAGCAGGTACGTTACGGCTAGCACTGAAGCTTTCTTT
TRBV7-8	few	TRBJ1-4	.	CASSRTGNNEKLFF	TGTGCCAGCAGCAGAACAGGGAATAATGAAAAACTGTTTTTT
TRBV12-3/TRBV12-4	.	TRBJ2-3	.	CASSLGGSWADTQYF	TGTGCCAGCAGTTTAGGGGGGTCCTGGGCAGATACGCAGTATTTT
TRBV7-3	many	TRBJ2-1	TRBD2	CASSSLGLAGGREQFF	TGTGCCAGCAGCTCCCTCGGACTAGCGGGGGGGCGTGAGCAGTTCTTC
TRBV20-1	few	TRBJ2-2	TRBD2	CSARLAGITNTGELFF	TGCAGTGCTAGGCTAGCGGGGATTACGAACACCGGGGAGCTGTTTTTT
TRBV20-1	many	TRBJ1-5	.	CSARGFGGVFGQPQHF	TGCAGTGCTAGAGGCTTCGGGGGAGTGTTCGGTCAGCCCCAGCATTTT
TRBV27	many	TRBJ2-1	.	CASSIQGSGRSNEQFF	TGTGCCAGCAGTATCCAGGGGTCGGGGCGGTCCAATGAGCAGTTCTTC
TRBV20-1	.	TRBJ2-1	TRBD2	CSARFSGRPYNEQFF	TGCAGTGCTAGATTTAGCGGGAGGCCCTACAATGAGCAGTTCTTC
TRBV10-3	.	TRBJ1-3	.	CAISRTVPSGNTIYF	TGTGCCATCAGTAGGACAGTTCCTTCTGGAAACACCATATATTTT
TRBV7-7	few	TRBJ2-2	TRBD2	CASSLRLAGSTGELFF	TGTGCCAGCAGCTTAAGACTAGCGGGGAGTACCGGGGAGCTGTTTTTT
TRBV9	many	TRBJ1-2	.	CASSVTGLNYGYTF	TGTGCCAGCAGCGTTACGGGCCTAAACTATGGCTACACCTTC
TRBV5-1	many	TRBJ2-5	TRBD2	CASSLEGTTRETQYF	TGCGCCAGCAGCTTGGAGGGGACTACACGAGAGACCCAGTACTTC
TRBV20-1	.	TRBJ2-7	.	CSAPATGLGYEQYF	TGCAGTGCTCCCGCGACGGGCTTAGGATACGAGCAGTACTTC
TRBV7-6	.	TRBJ2-2	.	CASSLAQRTGELFF	TGTGCCAGCAGCTTAGCGCAGAGAACCGGGGAGCTGTTTTTT